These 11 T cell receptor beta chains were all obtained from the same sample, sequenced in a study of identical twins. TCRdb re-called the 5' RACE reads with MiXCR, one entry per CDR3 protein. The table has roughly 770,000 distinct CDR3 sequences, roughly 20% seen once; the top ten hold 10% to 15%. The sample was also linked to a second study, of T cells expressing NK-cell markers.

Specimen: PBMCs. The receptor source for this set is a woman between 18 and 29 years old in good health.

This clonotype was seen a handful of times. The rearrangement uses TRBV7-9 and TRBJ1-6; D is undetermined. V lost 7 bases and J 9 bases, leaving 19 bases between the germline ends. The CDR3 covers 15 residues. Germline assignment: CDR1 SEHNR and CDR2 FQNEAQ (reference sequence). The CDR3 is CASTLWVSGGSPLHF. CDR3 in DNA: TGTGCCAGCACCCTATGGGTCAGTGGTGGTTCACCCCTCCACTTT.

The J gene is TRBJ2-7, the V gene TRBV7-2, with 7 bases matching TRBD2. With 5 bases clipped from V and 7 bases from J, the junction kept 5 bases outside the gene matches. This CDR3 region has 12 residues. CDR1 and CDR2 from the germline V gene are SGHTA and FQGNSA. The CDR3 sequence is CASSGVSGEQYF. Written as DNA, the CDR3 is TGTGCCAGCAGCGGCGTTAGCGGGGAGCAGTACTTC.

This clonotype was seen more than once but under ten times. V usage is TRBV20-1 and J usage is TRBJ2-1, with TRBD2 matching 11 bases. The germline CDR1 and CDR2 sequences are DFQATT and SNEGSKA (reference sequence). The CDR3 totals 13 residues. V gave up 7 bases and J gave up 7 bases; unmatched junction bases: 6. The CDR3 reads CSGTSGSVNEQFF. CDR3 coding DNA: TGCAGTGGTACTAGCGGGAGTGTTAATGAGCAGTTCTTC.

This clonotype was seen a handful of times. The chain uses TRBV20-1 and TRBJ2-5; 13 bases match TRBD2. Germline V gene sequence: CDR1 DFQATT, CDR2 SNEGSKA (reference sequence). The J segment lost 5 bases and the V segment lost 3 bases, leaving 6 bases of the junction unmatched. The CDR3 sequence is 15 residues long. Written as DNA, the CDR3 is TGCAGTGCTAGTCGGACTAGCGGGAGTATCGAGACCCAGTACTTC. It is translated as CSASRTSGSIETQYF.

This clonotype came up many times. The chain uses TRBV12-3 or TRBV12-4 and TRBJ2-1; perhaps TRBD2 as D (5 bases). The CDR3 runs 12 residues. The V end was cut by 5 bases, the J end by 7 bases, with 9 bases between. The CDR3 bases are TGTGCCAGCAGTCGACTACCTAATGAGCAGTTCTTC. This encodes CASSRLPNEQFF.

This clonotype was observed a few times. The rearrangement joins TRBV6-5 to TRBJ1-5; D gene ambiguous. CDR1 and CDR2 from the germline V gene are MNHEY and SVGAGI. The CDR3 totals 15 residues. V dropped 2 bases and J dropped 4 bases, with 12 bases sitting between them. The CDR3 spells CASSYPRTGNQPQHF. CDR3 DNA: TGTGCCAGCAGTTACCCCCGGACTGGAAATCAGCCCCAGCATTTT.

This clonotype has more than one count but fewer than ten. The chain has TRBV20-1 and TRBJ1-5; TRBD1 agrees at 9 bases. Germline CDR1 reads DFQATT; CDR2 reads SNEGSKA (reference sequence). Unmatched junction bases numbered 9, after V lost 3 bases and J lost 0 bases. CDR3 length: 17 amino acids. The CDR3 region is CSARGQGLSASNQPQHF. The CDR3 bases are TGCAGTGCTAGGGGACAGGGCTTAAGCGCTAGCAATCAGCCCCAGCATTTT.

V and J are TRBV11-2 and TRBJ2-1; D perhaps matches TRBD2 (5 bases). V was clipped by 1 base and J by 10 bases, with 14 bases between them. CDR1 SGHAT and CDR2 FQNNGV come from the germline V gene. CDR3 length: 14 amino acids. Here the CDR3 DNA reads TGTGCCAGCAGCTTAGTTCGGGAACACGGCGAGCAGTTCTTC. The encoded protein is CASSLVREHGEQFF.

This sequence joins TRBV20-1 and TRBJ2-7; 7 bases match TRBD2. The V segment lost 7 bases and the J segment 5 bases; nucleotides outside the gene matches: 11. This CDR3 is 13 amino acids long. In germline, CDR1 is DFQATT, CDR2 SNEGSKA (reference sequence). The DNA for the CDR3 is TGCAGTGTGGGCGGGAGCGTCGGGAACGAGCAGTACTTC. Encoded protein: CSVGGSVGNEQYF.

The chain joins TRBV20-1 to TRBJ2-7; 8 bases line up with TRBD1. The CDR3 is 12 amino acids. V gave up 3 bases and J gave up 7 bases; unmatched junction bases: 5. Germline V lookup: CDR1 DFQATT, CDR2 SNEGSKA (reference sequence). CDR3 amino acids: CSARTGAREQYF. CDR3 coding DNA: TGCAGTGCTAGGACAGGGGCTCGGGAGCAGTACTTC.

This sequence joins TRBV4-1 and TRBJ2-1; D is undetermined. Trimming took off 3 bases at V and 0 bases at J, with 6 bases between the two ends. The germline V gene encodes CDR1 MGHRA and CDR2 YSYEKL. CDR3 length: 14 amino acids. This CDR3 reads CASSHYHSYNEQFF. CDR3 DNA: TGCGCCAGCAGCCACTACCACTCCTACAATGAGCAGTTCTTC.